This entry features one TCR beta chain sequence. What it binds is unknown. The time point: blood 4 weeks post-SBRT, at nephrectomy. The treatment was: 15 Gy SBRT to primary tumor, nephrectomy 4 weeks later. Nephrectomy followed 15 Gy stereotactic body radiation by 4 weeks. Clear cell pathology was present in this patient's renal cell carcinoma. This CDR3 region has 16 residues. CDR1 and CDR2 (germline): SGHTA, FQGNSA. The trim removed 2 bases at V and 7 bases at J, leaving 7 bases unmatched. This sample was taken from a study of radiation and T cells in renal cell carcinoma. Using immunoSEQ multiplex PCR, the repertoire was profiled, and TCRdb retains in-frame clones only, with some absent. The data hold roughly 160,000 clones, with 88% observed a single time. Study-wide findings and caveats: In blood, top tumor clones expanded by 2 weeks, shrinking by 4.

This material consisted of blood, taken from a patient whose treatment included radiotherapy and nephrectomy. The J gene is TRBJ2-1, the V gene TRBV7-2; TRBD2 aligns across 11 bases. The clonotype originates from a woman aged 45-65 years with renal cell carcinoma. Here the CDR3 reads CASSLRLAGGYNEQFF. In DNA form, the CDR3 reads TGTGCCAGCAGCTTAAGGCTAGCGGGGGGCTATAATGAGCAGTTCTTC.